One and the same sample provided the 17 T cell receptor beta chains below, sequenced in a study of T cells in Graves' hyperthyroidism and ophthalmopathy (dated by TCRdb to between 2017 and 2020). Libraries were built with multiplex PCR. The instrument given in TCRdb is Illumina HiSeq 2000. TCR beta CDR3 regions were amplified from RNA transcripts. The TCR CDR3 was subjected to a first round of RT-PCR using the HTBI primer set and the Qiagen OneStep RT-PCR kit. TCRdb reanalyzed the raw reads on its own, using fastp at Q25 for trimming and MiXCR for clone calling, and kept in-frame beta chains. Every entry covers one CDR3 protein and lists the most common genes and DNA from its rows. The sample includes hundreds of thousands of distinct CDR3 sequences, with roughly 22% observed a single time. The top ten clonotypes cover approximately 60% of the sample. Sequencing was done on a sample of blood. These receptors all come from a man aged 25-45 years with Graves' ophthalmopathy.

Notes on this clonotype: A much larger clone sits a single nucleotide away, making a read error possible. The chain couples TRBV28 to TRBJ2-3; perhaps TRBD2 as D (7 bases). This CDR3 has 12 residues. Germline loops: CDR1 MDHEN, CDR2 SYDVKM. In DNA form, the CDR3 reads TGTGCCAGCGGTTTAAGGGGGGGGACGCAGTATTTT. Amino acids: CASGLRGGTQYF.

This clonotype was seen ten or more times. The genes are TRBV11-2 and TRBJ2-1; D gene unclear. V dropped 5 bases and J dropped 9 bases, with 14 bases sitting between them. Germline CDR1 is SGHAT and CDR2 is FQNNGV. This CDR3 is 13 amino acids long. In DNA form, the CDR3 reads TGTGCCAGCAGCACCCCTGAGGTCGGTGAGCAGTTCTTC. Its protein is CASSTPEVGEQFF.

The table lists this clonotype with a few counts. The chain has TRBV27 and TRBJ2-1; TRBD2 agrees at 9 bases. The CDR3 has 17 residues. Unmatched junction bases numbered 14, after V lost 5 bases and J lost 6 bases. Germline V CDR1 and CDR2: MNHEY, SMNVEV (reference sequence). CDR3 bases: TGTGCCAGCAGTCGACCACCGGGACTAGCTCCCGTCAATGAGCAGTTCTTC. Protein sequence: CASSRPPGLAPVNEQFF.

This clonotype turned up a few times. The chain recombines TRBV29-1 with TRBJ2-1; D not certain. Germline V gives CDR1 SQVTM, CDR2 ANQGSEA. The CDR3 spans 14 residues. V was cut by 3 bases and J by 0 bases, with 9 bases left in between. The CDR3 DNA is TGCAGCGTTGAGGCGTACAGCTCCTACAATGAGCAGTTCTTC. Amino acids: CSVEAYSSYNEQFF.

J is TRBJ2-7 and V is TRBV2, with 8 bases that match TRBD1. Germline V gene lookup returns CDR1 SNHLY and CDR2 FYNNEI. The CDR3 runs to 15 residues. V lost 6 bases to trimming and J lost 3 bases; unmatched junction nucleotides: 10. CDR3 DNA: TGTGCCAGCAGACAACGGACAGGGAGCCTCTACGAGCAGTACTTC. Protein: CASRQRTGSLYEQYF.

The chain joins TRBV10-3 to TRBJ2-5; 13 nucleotides align to TRBD2. Germline-derived CDR1 and CDR2 are ENHRY and SYGVKD. The V gene end was trimmed by 4 bases and the J gene end by 4 bases; junction bases not matched to a gene: 6. The CDR3 is made up of 16 amino acids. CDR3 DNA sequence: TGTGCCATCAGTGCTTCCGGACTAGCGGGAGCAGAGACCCAGTACTTC. Its protein is CAISASGLAGAETQYF.

In this sample, this clonotype turned up a few times. The V gene is TRBV7-3, the J gene TRBJ2-1; no clear D. There are 14 residues in the CDR3. Germline V gives CDR1 SGHTA, CDR2 FQGTGA. V lost 5 bases and J 5 bases, leaving 13 bases between the germline ends. CDR3 region: CASSPRPLNNEQFF. The CDR3 DNA is TGTGCCAGCAGCCCTAGACCTCTCAACAATGAGCAGTTCTTC.

The table lists this clonotype with many counts. V is TRBV20-1 and J is TRBJ2-7; tentatively, D is TRBD2 (6 bases). With 3 bases removed from V and 5 bases from J, the gap between germline ends came to 11 bases. Germline V gene data show CDR1 as DFQATT and CDR2 as SNEGSKA (reference sequence). The CDR3 length is 12 residues. The CDR3 here is CSASGGNHEQYF. The DNA for the CDR3 is TGCAGTGCTAGTGGGGGGAACCACGAGCAGTACTTC.

This clonotype appeared a few times. CDR3 protein: CASTRLAGANTGELFF. The CDR3 DNA follows: TGTGCCAGCACCCGACTAGCGGGAGCGAACACCGGGGAGCTGTTTTTT. The chain combines TRBV6-1 with TRBJ2-2; 12 bases are shared with TRBD2. V gave up 7 bases and J gave up 0 bases; unmatched junction bases: 3. Germline-derived CDR1 and CDR2 are MNHNS and SASEGT. The CDR3 contains 16 residues.

This clonotype was picked up a small number of times. The junction departs from germline at one end; a sequencing error may be responsible. The chain employs TRBV6-1 and TRBJ2-7, with TRBD2 matching over 16 bases. Per the germline V gene, CDR1 is MNHNS and CDR2 is SASEGT. The CDR3 sequence is 17 residues long. The CDR3 DNA follows: TGTGCCAGCACCTCGGGACTAGCGGGAGGGCCTACCTACAAGCAGTACTTC. This translates into CASTSGLAGGPTYKQYF.

In this sample, this clonotype turned up many times. CDR3 DNA: TGTGCCAGCTTGGGGATGGCCACTGAAGCTTTCTTT. Amino acid sequence: CASLGMATEAFF. This rearrangement joins TRBV28 to TRBJ1-1, with D unclear. The CDR3 contains 12 residues. Germline values: CDR1 MDHEN, CDR2 SYDVKM. The germline V and J ends were trimmed by 8 bases and 4 bases, with 11 bases remaining between them. The entire variable domain, with the rest obtained from reference TRBV28 and TRBJ1-1, is as follows: DVKVTQSSRYLVKRTGEKVFLECVQDMDHENMFWYRQDPGLGLRLIYFSYDVKMKEKGDIPEGYSVSREKKERFSLILESASTNQTSMYLCASLGMATEAFFGQGTRLTVV.

In its sample, this clonotype was seen many times. This chain links TRBV11-3 with TRBJ2-2; TRBD2 aligns across 9 bases. Germline CDR1 reads SGHNT; CDR2 reads YENEEA. V lost 7 bases and J lost 6; bases outside the gene matches: 12. The CDR3 has 16 amino acids. The DNA of the CDR3 is TGTGCCAGCACCCGGCGGGGGGGCTTTAATGCCGGGGAGCTGTTTTTT. Encoded protein: CASTRRGGFNAGELFF.

CDR3 coding DNA: TGTGCCAGCAGCCAGGACGGTGAGCAGTTCTTC. This sequence encodes CASSQDGEQFF. The rearrangement joins TRBV27 to TRBJ2-1; no reliable D call. Deletions cut 6 bases from V and 9 bases from J, with 9 bases between. Germline values: CDR1 MNHEY, CDR2 SMNVEV (reference sequence). The CDR3 consists of 11 residues.

CDR3 sequence reads: CATSGPPGVEQYF. The CDR3 bases are TGTGCCACCAGTGGTCCCCCCGGGGTGGAGCAGTACTTC. The J gene is TRBJ2-7, the V gene TRBV24-1, with D possibly matching TRBD2 (5 bases). Per the germline V gene, CDR1 is KGHDR and CDR2 is SFDVKD. The CDR3 spans 13 residues. Trimming cost V 5 bases and J 7 bases, with 14 bases left between them.

In this sample, this clonotype turned up many times. The V and J genes are TRBV2 and TRBJ2-7; the D is unclear. V was trimmed by 4 bases and J by 2 bases, leaving 6 bases between them. CDR3 size: 12 residues. Germline loops: CDR1 SNHLY, CDR2 FYNNEI. The CDR3, as DNA: TGTGCCAGCAGTGCCGGAGCCTACGAGCAGTACTTC. This encodes CASSAGAYEQYF.

This chain uses TRBV5-1 with TRBJ2-7; maybe TRBD2 (5 bases). The CDR3 extends over 12 amino acids. Trimming left V 0 bases short and J 6 bases short, with 7 bases between. Per germline, CDR1 SGHRS and CDR2 YFSETQ. This CDR3 is CASSLGSGEQYF. The CDR3, as DNA: TGCGCCAGCAGCTTGGGGAGCGGCGAGCAGTACTTC.

This clonotype showed up just once. This could be a read error, since a much larger clone is one nucleotide away. The chain employs TRBV6-9 and TRBJ2-5; 8 bases are a match to TRBD2. Germline V CDR1 and CDR2: MNHGY, SVAAGI. CDR3 length: 17 amino acids. In nucleotides, the CDR3 is TGTGCCAGCAGTTATCTTCGAGGAGCGGGAGACCAAGAGGCCCAGTACTTC. Translated: CASSYLRGAGDQEAQYF.